The 4 T cell receptor beta chains reported below all come from one sample, sequenced in a study of T cells in Graves' hyperthyroidism and ophthalmopathy. Regions amplified from RNA transcripts were the TCR beta CDR3 regions. When the TCR CDR3 underwent first-round RT-PCR, the HTBI primer set was used. One entry per CDR3 protein, called by TCRdb with MiXCR from the multiplex PCR reads. The sample includes roughly 290,000 distinct CDR3 sequences, roughly an eighth of them seen just once. Sequenced material: blood. Receptor source: a woman aged 40 to 50 with Graves' hyperthyroidism.

This clonotype was seen repeatedly, ten times or more. The rearrangement uses TRBV12-3 or TRBV12-4 and TRBJ2-3; D gene ambiguous. This CDR3 has 14 amino acids. The V end was cut by 4 bases, the J end by 0 bases, with 8 bases between. The chain's CDR3 is CASSSGFSTDTQYF. In DNA form, the CDR3 reads TGTGCCAGCAGTTCCGGGTTTAGCACAGATACGCAGTATTTT.

Note on this clonotype: An end of the junction does not agree with germline; a read error may underlie this. This rearrangement joins TRBV7-7 to TRBJ2-1, with D perhaps matching TRBD2 (6 bases). This CDR3 comprises 13 residues. The germline gives CDR1 SSHAT, CDR2 FNYEAQ (reference sequence). Here the CDR3 reads CASSLDYYNEQFF. The CDR3 DNA follows: TGTGCTAGCAGCCTGGACTACTACAATGAGCAGTTCTTC.

This clonotype was observed many times. The chain links TRBV6-1 to TRBJ1-5; D uncertain. V was clipped by 2 bases and J by 3 bases, with 8 bases between them. The CDR3 is 14 amino acids. Germline CDR1 MNHNS, CDR2 SASEGT. The CDR3 loop reads CASSESGSNQPQHF. As DNA, the CDR3 is TGTGCCAGCAGTGAAAGCGGGTCCAATCAGCCCCAGCATTTT.

This clonotype was found many times. This rearrangement joins TRBV28 to TRBJ2-1, with D maybe TRBD2 (6 bases). The CDR3 is made up of 11 amino acids. CDR1 is MDHEN, CDR2 SYDVKM, per germline. V was shortened by 7 bases and J by 12 bases, with 13 bases between the two germline ends. The CDR3 loop is CASTGVYGQFF. CDR3 bases: TGTGCCAGCACGGGGGTGTATGGGCAGTTCTTC.